This T cell receptor (beta chain) was identified during a study of hypomethylating agent response in myelodysplastic syndrome. Study at large: Mean age was around 70 +/- 6 years; diploid cytogenetics predominated. Non-responders met neither complete response nor hematologic improvement criteria, which defined response.

Details on this clone: What it binds is unknown.

Overall study results and limits: Non-responders showed more contracted clonotypes post-treatment, while responders showed more novel ones.

V trimming: 10 bases; J trimming: 10 bases; junction bases outside the gene matches: 13. This CDR3 is built from 14 residues. Germline assignment: CDR1 MDHEN and CDR2 SYDVKM. Measured with immunoSEQ multiplex PCR; TCRdb has only the in-frame clones, and not every one. The sample has about 10,000 clones; over 80% are singletons. J is TRBJ2-1 and V is TRBV28; 10 nucleotides line up with TRBD2. This receptor was obtained from a human donor with myelodysplastic syndrome. The source was bone marrow, collected before or after starting hypomethylating agent treatment for myelodysplastic syndrome (not recorded which). CDR3 region: CATSGAGGSREQFF. CDR3 in DNA: TGTGCCACCTCGGGAGCGGGAGGGTCCCGGGAGCAGTTCTTC. The full variable domain, with the rest looked up from reference TRBV28 and TRBJ2-1, is DVKVTQSSRYLVKRTGEKVFLECVQDMDHENMFWYRQDPGLGLRLIYFSYDVKMKEKGDIPEGYSVSREKKERFSLILESASTNQTSMYLCATSGAGGSREQFFGPGTRLTVL.